This T cell receptor beta chain was sequenced for a study of OX40 agonist ivuxolimab in advanced cancers. Repertoires were generated with immunoSEQ multiplex PCR, while TCRdb's copy carries only in-frame clones and drops some. This sample yields tens of thousands of clones, of which approximately 80% are seen a single time; around 0.48% belongs to the top ten. Sequences were derived from CD4+ or CD8+ T cells sorted from blood, sampled in a trial of the OX40 agonist ivuxolimab. The sequence was collected from an adult with an advanced solid tumor such as melanoma, head and neck, liver or kidney cancer.

The CDR3 sequence is CASSHREANTEAFF. CDR3 coding DNA: TGCGCCAGCAGCCATCGGGAGGCGAACACTGAAGCTTTCTTT. This chain joins TRBV4-1 and TRBJ1-1; D unclear. CDR1 and CDR2 from the germline V gene are MGHRA and YSYEKL. The V end was cut by 3 bases, the J end by 1 base, with 9 bases between. The CDR3 loop spans 14 amino acids.